These T cell receptor beta chains were read from a single sample in a study of blood T cell repertoires in COVID-19. The repertoire was sequenced with immunoSEQ multiplex PCR; TCRdb's copy has only in-frame clones and lacks some. Among fewer than 350,000 clones, around nine tenths were seen once, and the ten largest hold over 4%. The sample was PBMCs or T cells enriched from blood (not recorded which). The receptors come from a man aged 60 to 69 who had recovered from COVID-19. CDR3s include the opening cysteine and the closing phenylalanine or tryptophan. The order of the fields is clone size, D gene, J gene, V gene, CDR3 protein, CDR3 DNA. A D gene is named only where the DNA matches it firmly. Rows may omit the clone size; those that give it use once, few, many or a size class.

clone size: NA; D gene: NA; J gene: TRBJ1-4; V gene: TRBV11-2; CDR3 protein: CASSLTGVSPNEKLFF; CDR3 DNA: TGTGCCAGCAGCTTAACGGGGGTTTCGCCTAATGAAAAACTGTTTTTT
clone size: NA; D gene: TRBD2; J gene: TRBJ2-7; V gene: TRBV2; CDR3 protein: CASSERASGSSEQYF; CDR3 DNA: TGTGCCAGCAGTGAAAGGGCTAGCGGGAGTAGTGAGCAGTACTTC
clone size: NA; D gene: TRBD1; J gene: TRBJ2-5; V gene: TRBV2; CDR3 protein: CASRSRDRVQGETQYF; CDR3 DNA: TGTGCCAGCAGGTCCCGGGACAGGGTTCAGGGGGAGACCCAGTACTTC
clone size: NA; D gene: TRBD1; J gene: TRBJ2-3; V gene: TRBV18; CDR3 protein: CASSPGQYTDTQYF; CDR3 DNA: TGTGCCAGCTCACCGGGACAGTACACAGATACGCAGTATTTT
clone size: NA; D gene: NA; J gene: TRBJ2-1; V gene: TRBV5-1; CDR3 protein: CASSLEGRVSYNEQFF; CDR3 DNA: TGCGCCAGCAGCTTGGAGGGCAGGGTCTCCTACAATGAGCAGTTCTTC
clone size: NA; D gene: TRBD1; J gene: TRBJ1-4; V gene: TRBV7-9; CDR3 protein: CASSPGQANEKLFF; CDR3 DNA: TGTGCCAGCAGCCCGGGACAGGCTAATGAAAAACTGTTTTTT
clone size: NA; D gene: NA; J gene: TRBJ2-1; V gene: TRBV18; CDR3 protein: CASSRLGGYNEQFF; CDR3 DNA: TGTGCCAGCTCACGTCTAGGGGGCTACAATGAGCAGTTCTTC
clone size: NA; D gene: TRBD1; J gene: TRBJ1-5; V gene: TRBV28; CDR3 protein: CASSSIQGALGNQPQHF; CDR3 DNA: TGTGCCAGCAGTTCAATACAGGGGGCCCTTGGAAATCAGCCCCAGCATTTT
clone size: NA; D gene: TRBD1; J gene: TRBJ2-7; V gene: TRBV30; CDR3 protein: CAWSPDRGWEQYF; CDR3 DNA: TGTGCCTGGAGTCCGGACAGGGGCTGGGAGCAGTACTTC
clone size: NA; D gene: TRBD1; J gene: TRBJ2-1; V gene: TRBV6-2/TRBV6-3; CDR3 protein: CASSYGGTGGTYNEQFF; CDR3 DNA: TGTGCCAGCAGTTATGGGGGGACAGGGGGAACCTACAATGAGCAGTTCTTC
clone size: once; D gene: TRBD1; J gene: TRBJ1-4; V gene: TRBV18; CDR3 protein: CASSRGGSIEKLFF; CDR3 DNA: TGTGCCAGCTCACGAGGGGGCAGTATTGAAAAACTGTTTTTT
clone size: NA; D gene: TRBD2; J gene: TRBJ2-2; V gene: TRBV5-3; CDR3 protein: CARSFYSYESSGRLGAGELFF; CDR3 DNA: TGTGCCAGAAGCTTTTATTCTTATGAGTCTAGCGGGAGGCTTGGGGCCGGGGAGCTGTTTTTT
clone size: NA; D gene: TRBD1; J gene: TRBJ2-3; V gene: TRBV18; CDR3 protein: CASSPTGQPTDTQYF; CDR3 DNA: TGTGCCAGCTCACCGACGGGACAGCCCACAGATACGCAGTATTTT
clone size: NA; D gene: NA; J gene: TRBJ1-5; V gene: TRBV4-2; CDR3 protein: CASSQEWTNYQPQHF; CDR3 DNA: TGTGCCAGCAGCCAAGAGTGGACAAATTATCAGCCCCAGCATTTT
clone size: NA; D gene: TRBD2; J gene: TRBJ2-1; V gene: TRBV3-1/TRBV3-2; CDR3 protein: CASSQEGRGQFF; CDR3 DNA: TGTGCCAGCAGCCAAGAGGGGAGGGGGCAGTTCTTC
clone size: NA; D gene: NA; J gene: TRBJ1-2; V gene: TRBV28; CDR3 protein: CASSQGNYGYTF; CDR3 DNA: TGTGCCAGCAGTCAGGGGAACTATGGCTACACCTTC
clone size: NA; D gene: NA; J gene: TRBJ2-7; V gene: TRBV28; CDR3 protein: CASSLRYEQYF; CDR3 DNA: TGTGCCAGCAGTTTACGGTACGAGCAGTACTTC
clone size: NA; D gene: NA; J gene: TRBJ2-1; V gene: TRBV5-1; CDR3 protein: CASSRTGIGEQFF; CDR3 DNA: TGCGCCAGCAGCCGTACAGGGATTGGTGAGCAGTTCTTC
clone size: NA; D gene: TRBD2; J gene: TRBJ2-1; V gene: TRBV4-3; CDR3 protein: CASSLRSPGGVFDEQFF; CDR3 DNA: TGCGCCAGCAGCCTCCGCTCTCCGGGAGGTGTTTTCGATGAGCAGTTCTTC
clone size: once; D gene: NA; J gene: TRBJ2-1; V gene: TRBV18; CDR3 protein: CASSPLMRERNNEQFF; CDR3 DNA: TGTGCCAGCTCACCATTAATGAGGGAGAGGAATAATGAGCAGTTCTTC
clone size: NA; D gene: TRBD1; J gene: TRBJ1-1; V gene: TRBV29-1; CDR3 protein: CSVETGGRNTEAFF; CDR3 DNA: TGCAGCGTTGAAACAGGGGGCAGGAACACTGAAGCTTTCTTT
clone size: NA; D gene: TRBD1; J gene: TRBJ2-2; V gene: TRBV24-1; CDR3 protein: CATSEPTGGDTGELFF; CDR3 DNA: TGTGCCACCAGTGAGCCCACAGGGGGCGACACCGGGGAGCTGTTTTTT
clone size: NA; D gene: TRBD2; J gene: TRBJ2-1; V gene: TRBV5-1; CDR3 protein: CASSLGGSGAYNEQFF; CDR3 DNA: TGCGCCAGCAGCTTGGGTGGTAGCGGGGCTTACAATGAGCAGTTCTTC
clone size: few; D gene: TRBD1; J gene: TRBJ2-7; V gene: TRBV4-1; CDR3 protein: CASSLEQGASYEQYF; CDR3 DNA: TGCGCCAGCAGCCTCGAACAGGGGGCGTCCTACGAGCAGTACTTC
clone size: NA; D gene: NA; J gene: TRBJ2-5; V gene: TRBV9; CDR3 protein: CASSPKAAGQETQYF; CDR3 DNA: TGTGCCAGCAGTCCCAAGGCGGCGGGGCAAGAGACCCAGTACTTC
clone size: NA; D gene: TRBD1; J gene: TRBJ2-5; V gene: TRBV5-1; CDR3 protein: CASSSQGTGLETQYF; CDR3 DNA: TGCGCCAGCAGCTCCCAGGGGACAGGGCTCGAGACCCAGTACTTC
clone size: once; D gene: TRBD1; J gene: TRBJ1-1; V gene: TRBV5-6; CDR3 protein: CASSLFQGADTEAFF; CDR3 DNA: TGTGCCAGCAGCTTGTTCCAGGGGGCGGACACTGAAGCTTTCTTT
clone size: NA; D gene: NA; J gene: TRBJ1-1; V gene: TRBV5-6; CDR3 protein: CASRPNPGHEAFF; CDR3 DNA: TGTGCCAGCCGACCCAATCCGGGACACGAAGCTTTCTTT
clone size: once; D gene: NA; J gene: TRBJ1-2; V gene: TRBV29-1; CDR3 protein: CSVIGGPVGGYTF; CDR3 DNA: TGCAGCGTAATAGGAGGGCCAGTGGGGGGCTACACCTTC
clone size: NA; D gene: TRBD1; J gene: TRBJ2-7; V gene: TRBV3-1/TRBV3-2; CDR3 protein: CASSPRDRRHEQYF; CDR3 DNA: TGTGCCAGCAGCCCCCGGGACAGGAGGCACGAGCAGTACTTC
clone size: NA; D gene: TRBD1; J gene: TRBJ1-1; V gene: TRBV7-9; CDR3 protein: CASSGGQGHTEAFF; CDR3 DNA: TGTGCCAGCAGCGGGGGACAGGGACACACTGAAGCTTTCTTT
clone size: once; D gene: TRBD2; J gene: TRBJ2-2; V gene: TRBV28; CDR3 protein: CASSTGTSGGGELFF; CDR3 DNA: TGTGCCAGCAGTACCGGGACTAGCGGTGGCGGGGAGCTGTTTTTT
clone size: few; D gene: TRBD2; J gene: TRBJ2-2; V gene: TRBV10-1; CDR3 protein: CASSESSLAGGPAGELFF; CDR3 DNA: TGCGCCAGCAGTGAGTCGAGTCTAGCGGGAGGGCCGGCCGGGGAGCTGTTTTTT
clone size: NA; D gene: TRBD1; J gene: TRBJ1-2; V gene: TRBV6-2/TRBV6-3; CDR3 protein: CASSDRGGNIYTF; CDR3 DNA: TGTGCCAGCAGCGACAGGGGGGGTAATATCTACACCTTC
clone size: NA; D gene: TRBD2; J gene: TRBJ2-5; V gene: TRBV19; CDR3 protein: CASSINAGGETQYF; CDR3 DNA: TGTGCCAGTAGTATTAATGCGGGAGGAGAGACCCAGTACTTC
clone size: NA; D gene: NA; J gene: TRBJ1-2; V gene: TRBV3-1/TRBV3-2; CDR3 protein: CASSHPARPFYGYTF; CDR3 DNA: TGTGCCAGCAGCCATCCCGCTAGGCCCTTCTATGGCTACACCTTC
clone size: NA; D gene: NA; J gene: TRBJ2-7; V gene: TRBV7-9; CDR3 protein: CASSPGGLEQYF; CDR3 DNA: TGTGCCAGCAGCCCGGGGGGCCTAGAGCAGTACTTC
clone size: NA; D gene: NA; J gene: TRBJ1-2; V gene: TRBV3-1/TRBV3-2; CDR3 protein: CASSLRGGLGGYTF; CDR3 DNA: TGTGCCAGCAGCCTGAGGGGGGGGCTTGGTGGCTACACCTTC
clone size: NA; D gene: TRBD1; J gene: TRBJ2-7; V gene: TRBV5-5; CDR3 protein: CASSRQGSPLTYEQYF; CDR3 DNA: TGTGCCAGCAGCCGACAGGGATCCCCACTTACCTACGAGCAGTACTTC
clone size: NA; D gene: NA; J gene: TRBJ2-1; V gene: TRBV29-1; CDR3 protein: CSVELQGFYNEQFF; CDR3 DNA: TGCAGCGTTGAGTTACAGGGCTTCTACAATGAGCAGTTCTTC
clone size: NA; D gene: TRBD2; J gene: TRBJ2-1; V gene: TRBV6-5; CDR3 protein: CASATSGNYNEQFF; CDR3 DNA: TGTGCCAGCGCAACTAGCGGAAATTACAATGAGCAGTTCTTC
clone size: NA; D gene: TRBD2; J gene: TRBJ2-2; V gene: TRBV2; CDR3 protein: CASNPTRAGGNTGELFF; CDR3 DNA: TGTGCCAGTAACCCAACGAGAGCGGGAGGAAACACCGGGGAGCTGTTTTTT
clone size: NA; D gene: TRBD2; J gene: TRBJ2-1; V gene: TRBV19; CDR3 protein: CASSSSGSGVPYNEQFF; CDR3 DNA: TGTGCCAGTAGTTCGTCGGGTAGCGGGGTCCCCTACAATGAGCAGTTCTTC
clone size: NA; D gene: NA; J gene: TRBJ1-3; V gene: TRBV4-2; CDR3 protein: CASSQDSSGNTIYF; CDR3 DNA: TGTGCCAGCAGCCAGGACAGCTCTGGAAACACCATATATTTT